The TCR beta chain described here comes from a study of cytomegalovirus exposure and HLA in healthy donors. Trimming cost V 6 bases and J 8 bases, with 13 bases left between them. CDR3 length: 12 residues. The germline gives CDR1 MNHNY, CDR2 SVGAGI (reference sequence). Researchers ran the PCR with 60 Vbeta and 13 Jbeta primers. Method: immunoSEQ multiplex PCR; TCRdb's copy keeps in-frame clones and lacks some. The sample comprises about 59,000 clones, about 69% of which are singletons, and roughly 7% rests with the top ten. V gene TRBV6-6 combines with J gene TRBJ1-1, with unresolved D. Sequenced sample: PBMCs. The source of this sequence is a man in his thirties or forties in good health and CMV-seropositive. CDR3 nucleotide sequence: TGTGCCAGCAGCCGCCGGCAGCGCGAAGCTTTCTTT. Encoded protein: CASSRRQREAFF.